Presented here are 9 T cell receptor beta chains from one specimen sequenced in a study of cytomegalovirus exposure and HLA in healthy donors. The study ran its PCR with 60 Vbeta and 13 Jbeta primers. Clones were read by immunoSEQ multiplex PCR, and TCRdb kept only the in-frame ones, dropping some. The profile shows about 160,000 clones, around 80% of them singletons. Specimen: PBMCs. These receptors were collected from a woman between 18 and 29 years old in good health and CMV-seronegative.

Remarks on this clone: One end of the junction is discordant with germline, which a read error may explain. The rearrangement joins TRBV5-1 to TRBJ2-3, with 8 bases matching TRBD1. The V gene's germline CDR1 is SGHRS and CDR2 YFSETQ. CDR3 length equals 14 residues. The CDR3 nucleotides are TGCGCCAGCAGTTTGGACAGGGGCACAGATACGCAGTATTTT. Translation: CASSLDRGTDTQYF.

This clone was found many times. V is TRBV29-1 and J is TRBJ1-5; D might be TRBD1 (5 bases). The CDR3 runs 12 residues. Germline loops: CDR1 SQVTM, CDR2 ANQGSEA. The V and J ends lost 5 bases and 11 bases respectively, with 16 bases between them. CDR3 region: CSVRGSDLSQHF. DNA for the CDR3: TGCAGCGTTCGGGGGAGTGATTTATCCCAGCATTTT.

This chain connects TRBV28 to TRBJ2-1; D possibly corresponds to TRBD2 (6 bases). The V gene lost 7 bases and the J gene lost 5 bases, with 18 bases spanning the gap. Per germline, CDR1 MDHEN and CDR2 SYDVKM. The CDR3 runs to 15 residues. CDR3 residues: CASTLPGLINNEQFF. The CDR3 DNA sequence: TGTGCCAGCACCCTCCCCGGACTAATTAACAATGAGCAGTTCTTC.

This clone was observed a handful of times. The V and J genes are TRBV11-2 and TRBJ1-2, with TRBD1 identical over 10 bases. The ends lost 4 bases at V and 1 base at J; junction bases unmatched: 6. This CDR3 is built from 16 residues. Germline V gene lookup returns CDR1 SGHAT and CDR2 FQNNGV. The DNA of the CDR3 is TGTGCCAGCAGCTCGGGACAGGGGTCGGGTAACTATGGCTACACCTTC. Its translation: CASSSGQGSGNYGYTF.

The chain links TRBV7-9 to TRBJ1-2; D remains ambiguous. There are 14 residues in the CDR3. Germline values: CDR1 SEHNR, CDR2 FQNEAQ (reference sequence). With 3 bases removed from V and 2 bases from J, the gap between germline ends came to 10 bases. CDR3 bases: TGTGCCAGCAGCTTGGTGGTCCTAAACTATGGCTACACCTTC. Amino acids: CASSLVVLNYGYTF.

The CDR3 spells CASSLDREGGNTIYF. CDR3 nucleotides: TGTGCCAGCAGCCTAGACAGGGAAGGGGGAAACACCATATATTTT. The genes are TRBV6-5 and TRBJ1-3, with 7 bases aligning to TRBD1. Germline trimming cut 6 bases from V and 4 bases from J; bases unmatched to any gene: 9. The length of the CDR3 is 15 residues. Germline V lookup: CDR1 MNHEY, CDR2 SVGAGI.

Points on this clone: The same CDR3 is also encoded by other DNA sequences in this sample. The CDR3 region is CASSPGTAYTGELFF. Here the CDR3 DNA reads TGCGCCAGTAGCCCCGGGACAGCTTACACCGGGGAGCTGTTTTTT. The chain carries TRBV5-1 and TRBJ2-2, with 7 bases aligning to TRBD1. Germline-derived CDR1 and CDR2 are SGHRS and YFSETQ. The CDR3 extends over 15 amino acids. V trimming: 8 bases; J trimming: 3 bases; junction bases outside the gene matches: 10.

This sequence joins TRBV11-2 and TRBJ1-1, with 8 bases aligning to TRBD1. This CDR3 has 17 amino acids. Germline assignment: CDR1 SGHAT and CDR2 FQNNGV. J was trimmed by 4 bases and V by 5 bases; bases with no gene match: 15. The CDR3 here is CASSLRDRYTLGTEAFF. Written as DNA, the CDR3 is TGTGCCAGCAGCCTCCGGGACAGGTATACCTTGGGCACTGAAGCTTTCTTT.

The rearrangement uses TRBV7-9 and TRBJ1-2; 10 nucleotides align to TRBD1. Germline loops: CDR1 SEHNR, CDR2 FQNEAQ (reference sequence). CDR3 length equals 16 residues. The V gene end was trimmed by 5 bases and the J gene end by 4 bases; junction bases not matched to a gene: 10. CDR3 in amino acids: CASSAVFGQGVYGYTF. DNA for the CDR3: TGTGCCAGCAGCGCCGTCTTTGGACAGGGGGTCTATGGCTACACCTTC. Full variable domain (rest looked up from reference TRBV7-9 and TRBJ1-2): DTGVSQNPRHKITKRGQNVTFRCDPISEHNRLYWYRQTLGQGPEFLTYFQNEAQLEKSRLLSDRFSAERPKGSFSTLEIQRTEQGDSAMYLCASSAVFGQGVYGYTFGSGTRLTVV.